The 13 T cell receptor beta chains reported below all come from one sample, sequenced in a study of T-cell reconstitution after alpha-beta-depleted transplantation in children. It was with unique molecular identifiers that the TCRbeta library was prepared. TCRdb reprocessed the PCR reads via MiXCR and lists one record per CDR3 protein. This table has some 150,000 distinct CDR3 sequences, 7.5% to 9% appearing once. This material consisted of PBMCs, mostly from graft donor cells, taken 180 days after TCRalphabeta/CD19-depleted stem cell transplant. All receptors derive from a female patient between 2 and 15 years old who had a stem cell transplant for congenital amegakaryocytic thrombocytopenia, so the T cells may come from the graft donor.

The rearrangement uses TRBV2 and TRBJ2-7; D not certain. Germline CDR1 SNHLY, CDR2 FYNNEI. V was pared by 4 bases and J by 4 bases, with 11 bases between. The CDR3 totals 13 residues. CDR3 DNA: TGTGCCAGCAGTGTAGGGCAGGTGTACGAGCAGTACTTC. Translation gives CASSVGQVYEQYF.

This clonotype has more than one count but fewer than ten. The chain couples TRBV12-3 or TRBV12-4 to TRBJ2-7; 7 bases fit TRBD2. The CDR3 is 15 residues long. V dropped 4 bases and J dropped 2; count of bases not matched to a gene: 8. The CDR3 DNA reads TGTGCCAGCAGTTCCCCTTCGACTAGCCCCTACGAGCAGTACTTC. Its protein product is CASSSPSTSPYEQYF.

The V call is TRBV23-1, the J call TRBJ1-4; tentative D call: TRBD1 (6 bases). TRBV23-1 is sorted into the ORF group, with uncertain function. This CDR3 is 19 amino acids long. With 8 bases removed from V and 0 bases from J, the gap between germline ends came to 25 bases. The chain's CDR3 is CASHPPGHRTVPTNEKLFF. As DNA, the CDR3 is TGCGCCAGCCACCCTCCGGGACACCGAACCGTTCCAACTAATGAAAAACTGTTTTTT.

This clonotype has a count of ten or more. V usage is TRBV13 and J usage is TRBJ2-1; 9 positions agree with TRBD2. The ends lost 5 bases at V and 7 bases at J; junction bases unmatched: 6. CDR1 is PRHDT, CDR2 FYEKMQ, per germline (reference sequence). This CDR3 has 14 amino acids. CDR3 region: CASSHGLAYNEQFF. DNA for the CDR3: TGTGCCAGCAGCCATGGACTAGCGTATAATGAGCAGTTCTTC.

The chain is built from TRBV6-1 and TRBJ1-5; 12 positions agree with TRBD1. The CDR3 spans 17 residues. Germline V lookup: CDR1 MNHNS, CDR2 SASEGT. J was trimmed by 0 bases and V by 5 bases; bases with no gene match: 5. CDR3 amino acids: CASSPGQGAGSNQPQHF. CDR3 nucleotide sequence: TGTGCCAGCAGTCCGGGACAGGGGGCAGGTAGCAATCAGCCCCAGCATTTT.

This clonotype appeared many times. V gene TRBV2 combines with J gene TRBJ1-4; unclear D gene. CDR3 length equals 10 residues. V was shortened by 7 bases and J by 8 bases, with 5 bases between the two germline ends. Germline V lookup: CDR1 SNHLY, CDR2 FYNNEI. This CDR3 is CASKVEKLFF. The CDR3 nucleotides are TGTGCCAGCAAAGTGGAAAAACTGTTTTTT.

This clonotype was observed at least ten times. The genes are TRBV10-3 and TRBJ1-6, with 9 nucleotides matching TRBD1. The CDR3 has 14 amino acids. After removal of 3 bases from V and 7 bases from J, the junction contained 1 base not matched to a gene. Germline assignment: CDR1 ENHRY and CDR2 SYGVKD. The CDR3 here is CAISDTGGNSPLHF. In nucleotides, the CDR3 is TGTGCCATCAGTGATACAGGGGGCAATTCACCCCTCCACTTT.

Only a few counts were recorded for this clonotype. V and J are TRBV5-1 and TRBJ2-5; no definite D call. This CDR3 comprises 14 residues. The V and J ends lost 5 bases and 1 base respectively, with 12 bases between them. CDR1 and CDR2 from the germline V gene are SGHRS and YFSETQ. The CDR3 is CASSRTPGQETQYF. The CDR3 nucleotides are TGCGCCAGCAGTCGTACCCCCGGCCAAGAGACCCAGTACTTC.

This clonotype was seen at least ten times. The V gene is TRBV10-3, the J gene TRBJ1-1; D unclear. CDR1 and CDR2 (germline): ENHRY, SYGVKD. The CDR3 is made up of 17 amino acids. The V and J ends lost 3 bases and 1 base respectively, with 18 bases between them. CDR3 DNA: TGTGCCATCAGTGATGTGATCAGGACTCCTGCGAACACTGAAGCTTTCTTT. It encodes CAISDVIRTPANTEAFF.

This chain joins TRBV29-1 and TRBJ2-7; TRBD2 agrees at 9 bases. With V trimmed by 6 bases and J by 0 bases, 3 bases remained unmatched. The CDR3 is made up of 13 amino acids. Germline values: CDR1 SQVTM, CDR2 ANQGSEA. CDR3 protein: CSVGTSTSYEQYF. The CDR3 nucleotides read TGCAGCGTCGGGACTAGCACCTCCTACGAGCAGTACTTC.

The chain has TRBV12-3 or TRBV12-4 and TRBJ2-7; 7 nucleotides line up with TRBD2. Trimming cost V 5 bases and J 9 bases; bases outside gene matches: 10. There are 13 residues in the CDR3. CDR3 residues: CASSAGTPGGQYF. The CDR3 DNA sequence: TGTGCCAGCAGTGCCGGGACCCCGGGAGGGCAGTACTTC.

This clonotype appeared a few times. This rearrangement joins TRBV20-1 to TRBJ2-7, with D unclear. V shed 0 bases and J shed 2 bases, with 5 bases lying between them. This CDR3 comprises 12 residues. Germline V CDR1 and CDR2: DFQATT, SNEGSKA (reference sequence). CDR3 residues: CSAREHPYEQYF. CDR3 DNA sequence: TGCAGTGCTAGAGAACACCCCTACGAGCAGTACTTC.

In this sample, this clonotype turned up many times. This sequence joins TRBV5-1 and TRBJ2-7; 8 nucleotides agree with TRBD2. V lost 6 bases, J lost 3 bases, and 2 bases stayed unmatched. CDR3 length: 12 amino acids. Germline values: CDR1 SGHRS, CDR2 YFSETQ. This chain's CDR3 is CASKLADYEQYF. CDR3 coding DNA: TGCGCCAGCAAACTAGCGGACTACGAGCAGTACTTC.